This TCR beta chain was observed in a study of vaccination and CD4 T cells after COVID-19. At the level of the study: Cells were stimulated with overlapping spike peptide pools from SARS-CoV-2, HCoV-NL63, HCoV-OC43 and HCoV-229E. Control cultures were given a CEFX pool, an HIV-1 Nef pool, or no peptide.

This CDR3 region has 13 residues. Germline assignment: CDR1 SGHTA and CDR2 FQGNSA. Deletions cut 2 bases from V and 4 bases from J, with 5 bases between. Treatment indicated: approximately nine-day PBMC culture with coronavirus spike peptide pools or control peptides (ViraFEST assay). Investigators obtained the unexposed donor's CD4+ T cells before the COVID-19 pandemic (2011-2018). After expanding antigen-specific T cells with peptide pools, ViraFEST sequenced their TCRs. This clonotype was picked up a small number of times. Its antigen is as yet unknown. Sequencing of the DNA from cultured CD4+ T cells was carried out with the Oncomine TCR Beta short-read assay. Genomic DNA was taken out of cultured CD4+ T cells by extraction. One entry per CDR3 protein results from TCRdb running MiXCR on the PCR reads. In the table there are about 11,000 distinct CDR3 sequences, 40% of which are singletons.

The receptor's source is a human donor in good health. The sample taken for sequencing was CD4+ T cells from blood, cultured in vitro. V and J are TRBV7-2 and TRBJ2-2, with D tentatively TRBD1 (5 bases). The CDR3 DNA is TGTGCCAGCAGCTTAAGGGGCACCGGGGAGCTGTTTTTT. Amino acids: CASSLRGTGELFF. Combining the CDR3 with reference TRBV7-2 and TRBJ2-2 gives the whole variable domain GAGVSQSPSNKVTEKGKDVELRCDPISGHTALYWYRQSLGQGLEFLIYFQGNSAPDKSGLPSDRFSAERTGGSVSTLTIQRTQQEDSAVYLCASSLRGTGELFFGEGSRLTVL.